Following are 19 T cell receptor beta chains from one sample sequenced in a study of shared clonotypes between healthy human individuals. Positive CCR7 selection of CD45RO-negative cells yielded the naive CD8 cells, and terminally differentiated effector memory CD45RA+ cells were excluded. Repertoires were generated with immunoSEQ multiplex PCR, while TCRdb's copy carries only in-frame clones and drops some. The repertoire holds some 1,900,000 clones, with approximately 95% as singletons. Sequencing was done on a sample of naive CD8+ T cells sorted from blood. Every receptor here comes from a young man in good health.

This chain joins TRBV7-8 and TRBJ2-7, with D unresolved. The CDR3 sequence is 17 residues long. V was shortened by 0 bases and J by 6 bases, with 21 bases between the two germline ends. Germline V gene sequence: CDR1 SGHVS, CDR2 FQNEAQ. CDR3 amino acids: CASSLASRWDRVVEQYF. As DNA, the CDR3 is TGTGCCAGCAGCTTAGCGTCTCGGTGGGATAGGGTAGTCGAGCAGTACTTC.

The chain couples TRBV29-1 to TRBJ2-1, with 12 bases fitting TRBD2. In germline, CDR1 is SQVTM, CDR2 ANQGSEA. The CDR3 loop spans 19 amino acids. V lost 7 bases to trimming and J lost 5 bases; unmatched junction nucleotides: 21. The CDR3 sequence is CSAFPGETSGGYSHNEQFF. DNA of the CDR3: TGCAGCGCCTTCCCGGGAGAGACTAGCGGGGGTTATAGTCACAATGAGCAGTTCTTC.

The chain links TRBV30 to TRBJ2-1; the D is unclear. Germline V gene lookup returns CDR1 GTSNPN and CDR2 SVGIG (reference sequence). V shed 5 bases and J shed 10 bases, with 9 bases lying between them. This CDR3 is built from 10 residues. CDR3 region: CAWGLGEQFF. Written as DNA, the CDR3 is TGTGCCTGGGGTTTGGGGGAGCAGTTCTTC.

This chain uses TRBV28 with TRBJ2-7, with a weak D call TRBD1 (5 bases). Germline V gene data show CDR1 as MDHEN and CDR2 as SYDVKM. The CDR3 consists of 14 residues. Trimming shortened V by 5 bases and J by 3 bases, and 14 bases separated the two germline ends. In nucleotides, the CDR3 is TGTGCCAGCAGTGGGGCAGGCTCCAACTACGAGCAGTACTTC. It is translated as CASSGAGSNYEQYF.

The chain has TRBV4-1 and TRBJ2-7; 7 nucleotides align to TRBD1. This CDR3 contains 17 residues. Trimming at V came to 0 bases and at J to 0 bases, leaving 8 bases not matched to a gene. Germline lookup yields CDR1 MGHRA and CDR2 YSYEKL. The CDR3 is CASSQDRQGTFSYEQYF. The CDR3 nucleotides are TGCGCCAGCAGCCAAGATCGACAGGGAACCTTCTCCTACGAGCAGTACTTC.

The chain joins TRBV5-8 to TRBJ2-3, with D perhaps given as TRBD1 or TRBD2 (6 bases each). The CDR3 spans 15 residues. Germline-derived CDR1 and CDR2 are SGHTS and YDEGEE. V lost 0 bases and J lost 5, with 13 bases in between. Here the CDR3 reads CASSLEGRGGDTQYF. The CDR3 DNA is TGTGCCAGCAGCTTGGAAGGCAGGGGAGGAGATACGCAGTATTTT.

This chain joins TRBV13 and TRBJ1-2; TRBD1 matches at 8 bases. Germline CDR1 PRHDT, CDR2 FYEKMQ (reference sequence). This CDR3 has 16 residues. Trimming cost V 5 bases and J 0 bases; bases outside gene matches: 8. The CDR3 nucleotides are TGTGCCAGCAGCCAGACGACAGGGGCCGCTAACTATGGCTACACCTTC. Translation: CASSQTTGAANYGYTF.

This chain connects TRBV9 to TRBJ2-1, with D possibly matching TRBD2 (5 bases). Trimming stripped 0 bases from V and 1 base from J, with 11 bases between. The CDR3 spans 16 residues. Germline values: CDR1 SGDLS, CDR2 YYNGEE. The CDR3 protein is CASSVDPWESYNEQFF. The DNA of the CDR3 is TGTGCCAGCAGCGTAGACCCCTGGGAGTCCTACAATGAGCAGTTCTTC.

Of note for this clone: Other DNA sequences in this specimen translate into the identical CDR3. This chain uses TRBV27 with TRBJ2-7; perhaps TRBD1 as D (5 bases). The CDR3 spans 13 residues. The V end lost 2 bases, the J end lost 4 bases, and 9 bases lay between the germline ends. Germline V lookup: CDR1 MNHEY, CDR2 SMNVEV (reference sequence). CDR3 residues: CASSLQGLYEQYF. Written as DNA, the CDR3 is TGTGCCAGCAGTTTACAGGGTTTATACGAGCAGTACTTC.

The V and J genes are TRBV11-2 and TRBJ2-1; D remains unclear. CDR1 and CDR2 from the germline V gene are SGHAT and FQNNGV. The CDR3 consists of 16 residues. The germline V and J ends were trimmed by 1 base and 0 bases, with 10 bases remaining between them. The CDR3 DNA reads as TGTGCCAGCAGCTTAGGTGGGATCCTCTCCTACAATGAGCAGTTCTTC. This sequence encodes CASSLGGILSYNEQFF. Full variable domain (rest looked up from reference TRBV11-2 and TRBJ2-1): EAGVAQSPRYKIIEKRQSVAFWCNPISGHATLYWYQQILGQGPKLLIQFQNNGVVDDSQLPKDRFSAERLKGVDSTLKIQPAKLEDSAVYLCASSLGGILSYNEQFFGPGTRLTVL.

J is TRBJ2-7 and V is TRBV11-2, with 9 bases that match TRBD1. V was pared by 6 bases and J by 1 base, with 1 base of the junction left unmatched. This CDR3 contains 13 residues. Germline lookup yields CDR1 SGHAT and CDR2 FQNNGV. The CDR3 nucleotides read TGTGCCAGCAGGGACAGGGGTTCCTACGAGCAGTACTTC. Its translation is CASRDRGSYEQYF.

V gene TRBV28 combines with J gene TRBJ1-2, with a weak D call TRBD1 (5 bases). Germline-derived CDR1 and CDR2 are MDHEN and SYDVKM. Trimming removed 5 bases at V and 3 bases at J, with 13 bases between. CDR3 length equals 14 residues. In DNA form, the CDR3 reads TGTGCCAGCAGTCTCCCGACAGACTACTATGGCTACACCTTC. This encodes CASSLPTDYYGYTF.

The CDR3 nucleotides read TGTGCCAGCAGCTGGGACAGGGGGGTGTCGGGCGAGCAGTACTTC. Encoded protein: CASSWDRGVSGEQYF. The chain uses TRBV13 and TRBJ2-7; 11 nucleotides line up with TRBD1. The V segment lost 4 bases and the J segment 6 bases; nucleotides outside the gene matches: 8. This CDR3 comprises 15 residues. Looked up from germline, CDR1 is PRHDT and CDR2 is FYEKMQ (reference sequence).

The J gene is TRBJ2-4, the V gene TRBV10-2; D uncertain. V was trimmed by 0 bases and J by 8 bases, leaving 20 bases between them. Germline lookup yields CDR1 WSHSY and CDR2 SAAADI. The CDR3 has 17 residues. The CDR3 nucleotides are TGCGCCAGCAGTGAGTCCGTCTTTGACCGGTGGCGTGACATTCAGTACTTC. Amino acid sequence: CASSESVFDRWRDIQYF.

The chain couples TRBV6-5 to TRBJ2-7; no clear D. The CDR3 has 13 amino acids. CDR1 and CDR2 from the germline V gene are MNHEY and SVGAGI. The V end lost 2 bases, the J end lost 6 bases, and 11 bases lay between the germline ends. The CDR3 region is CASSYELASEQYF. CDR3 sequence (DNA): TGTGCCAGCAGTTACGAGTTAGCTTCCGAGCAGTACTTC.

Of note for this clone: Other DNA sequences from this sample encode an identical CDR3 as well. This chain joins TRBV27 and TRBJ1-6, with 8 nucleotides matching TRBD1. V lost 5 bases and J lost 5; bases outside the gene matches: 8. CDR1 is MNHEY, CDR2 SMNVEV, per germline (reference sequence). CDR3 length: 16 amino acids. CDR3 protein: CASSPSTGEHNSPLHF. CDR3 coding DNA: TGTGCCAGCAGTCCCTCGACAGGGGAACATAATTCACCCCTCCACTTT.

The J gene is TRBJ2-1, the V gene TRBV29-1; TRBD2 matches at 9 bases. V trimming: 3 bases; J trimming: 4 bases; junction bases outside the gene matches: 4. Germline V CDR1 and CDR2: SQVTM, ANQGSEA. The CDR3 totals 14 residues. As DNA, the CDR3 is TGCAGCGTTGAGACGACTAGCGGATACAATGAGCAGTTCTTC. This encodes CSVETTSGYNEQFF.

The V and J genes are TRBV7-9 and TRBJ2-3; 8 bases align to TRBD2. The CDR3 is 16 amino acids. The V gene end was trimmed by 3 bases and the J gene end by 3 bases; junction bases not matched to a gene: 8. In germline, CDR1 is SEHNR, CDR2 FQNEAQ (reference sequence). This CDR3 is CASSFRIAGGTDTQYF. DNA of the CDR3: TGTGCCAGCAGCTTTCGGATCGCGGGGGGTACAGATACGCAGTATTTT.

The chain is built from TRBV27 and TRBJ1-6; D gene ambiguous. The CDR3 length is 16 residues. The ends were cut back, 2 bases at V and 0 bases at J, with 8 bases in the middle. CDR1 and CDR2 (germline): MNHEY, SMNVEV (reference sequence). This chain's CDR3 is CASSLRTPSYNSPLHF. CDR3 sequence (DNA): TGTGCCAGCAGTTTAAGGACGCCCTCCTATAATTCACCCCTCCACTTT.